This passage covers 9 T cell receptor beta chains from one sample sequenced in a study of T cell clonotyping in hematopoietic cell transplantation. Libraries were prepared by immunoSEQ multiplex PCR; TCRdb keeps only in-frame clonotypes and omits some of them. The repertoire has approximately 26,000 clones, around 80% of them found once; the top ten carry 24%. Time point meaning: recipient sample about 28 days before transplant, after cytoreduction. The sample here was peripheral blood mononuclear cells, taken before stem cell transplant. These receptors were taken from a woman aged 55-70 years with acute myeloid leukemia. Some clones in this sample may be carry-over from other donors' samples.

This chain links TRBV7-6 with TRBJ2-7; the D is unclear. CDR1 and CDR2 from the germline V gene are SGHVS and FNYEAQ. Trimming left V 2 bases short and J 0 bases short, with 8 bases between. This CDR3 is built from 14 residues. CDR3 sequence reads: CASSLRESSYEQYF. CDR3 nucleotides: TGTGCCAGCAGCTTACGCGAGAGCTCCTACGAGCAGTACTTC.

In DNA, the CDR3 is TGCGCCAGCAGCCAAGGGGTAGGATCGGATGAGCAGTTCTTC. Protein product: CASSQGVGSDEQFF. The V and J genes are TRBV4-3 and TRBJ2-1; D gene ambiguous. Trimming removed 1 base from V and 8 bases from J, with 12 bases in between. CDR3 length: 14 residues. The V gene's germline CDR1 is LGHNA and CDR2 YSLEER.

This rearrangement joins TRBV5-4 to TRBJ1-2; 8 nucleotides align to TRBD1. The CDR3 contains 13 residues. Per the germline V gene, CDR1 is SGHNT and CDR2 is YYREEE (reference sequence). The J segment lost 8 bases and the V segment lost 3 bases, leaving 6 bases of the junction unmatched. CDR3 region: CASSSQGAGGYTF. Here the CDR3 DNA reads TGTGCCAGCAGCTCCCAGGGGGCGGGGGGCTACACCTTC.

The chain is built from TRBV5-1 and TRBJ2-7; D is unclear. The germline V and J ends were trimmed by 7 bases and 0 bases, with 8 bases remaining between them. CDR1 is SGHRS and CDR2 is YFSETQ in the germline V gene. This CDR3 contains 12 residues. DNA for the CDR3: TGCGCCAGCGGCGCTAGCTCCTACGAGCAGTACTTC. This encodes CASGASSYEQYF.

The chain recombines TRBV7-6 with TRBJ2-7, with D unresolved. V was cut by 5 bases and J by 1 base, with 9 bases left in between. This CDR3 comprises 13 residues. The V gene's germline CDR1 is SGHVS and CDR2 FNYEAQ. CDR3 bases: TGTGCCAGCAGCGGCCTGACTTCCTACGAGCAGTACTTC. Amino acids: CASSGLTSYEQYF.

The chain links TRBV4-1 to TRBJ1-1, with 7 bases that match TRBD1. J gave up 1 base and V 4 bases, and 9 bases lay outside the gene matches. The CDR3 runs 16 residues. Germline V gene sequence: CDR1 MGHRA, CDR2 YSYEKL. This CDR3 is CASSPRQGGGNTEAFF. The CDR3 bases are TGCGCCAGCAGCCCCCGACAGGGAGGGGGGAACACTGAAGCTTTCTTT.

V gene TRBV10-3 combines with J gene TRBJ1-6, with a tentative D call TRBD1 (5 bases). V was trimmed by 10 bases and J by 10 bases, leaving 23 bases between them. The germline V gene encodes CDR1 ENHRY and CDR2 SYGVKD. The CDR3 covers 15 residues. Here the CDR3 DNA reads TGTGCCACGTCTCCCTCCGGGTCCAGGGAATCACCCCTCCACTTT. Translated: CATSPSGSRESPLHF.

The chain links TRBV6-6 to TRBJ1-1, with 11 bases matching TRBD1. V dropped 7 bases and J dropped 4; count of bases not matched to a gene: 5. CDR1 is MNHNY, CDR2 SVGAGI, per germline (reference sequence). The CDR3 length is 14 residues. In nucleotides, the CDR3 is TGTGCCAGCAACGACGGACAGGGGGCCACTGAAGCTTTCTTT. Protein: CASNDGQGATEAFF.

This chain connects TRBV28 to TRBJ1-5, with 7 nucleotides matching TRBD1. V lost 5 bases, J lost 1 base, and 5 bases stayed unmatched. The germline V gene has CDR1 MDHEN and CDR2 SYDVKM. The CDR3 totals 15 residues. The CDR3: CASSPPGGSNQPQHF. CDR3 nucleotide sequence: TGTGCCAGCAGTCCCCCAGGGGGGAGCAATCAGCCCCAGCATTTT.